The 9 T cell receptor beta chains below all came from one sample that was sequenced in a study of T-cell reconstitution after alpha-beta-depleted transplantation in children. This sample's TCRbeta library carried unique molecular identifier barcodes. TCRdb reprocessed the PCR reads via MiXCR and lists one record per CDR3 protein. The sample has some 450,000 distinct CDR3 sequences, around two fifths seen once; the top ten hold 27%. The input for sequencing was PBMCs, taken before TCRalphabeta/CD19-depleted stem cell transplant. These receptors originate from a girl aged 2-10 years with aplastic anemia, due to receive a stem cell transplant.

V usage is TRBV12-3 or TRBV12-4 and J usage is TRBJ2-5; D remains ambiguous. CDR3 length: 15 residues. Trimming left V 8 bases short and J 1 base short, with 17 bases between. The CDR3 spells CASSSTWPGQETQYF. CDR3 DNA sequence: TGTGCCAGCTCATCTACCTGGCCCGGCCAAGAGACCCAGTACTTC.

This chain joins TRBV28 and TRBJ2-7; D gene uncertain. The germline gives CDR1 MDHEN, CDR2 SYDVKM. This CDR3 is built from 13 residues. V was cut by 10 bases and J by 2 bases, with 15 bases left in between. The CDR3: CANTLGMAYEQYF. CDR3 DNA: TGTGCCAACACGCTCGGTATGGCCTACGAGCAGTACTTC.

This clonotype was counted many times. V usage is TRBV27 and J usage is TRBJ2-1, with D perhaps being TRBD1 or TRBD2 (5 bases each). The CDR3 is 15 amino acids. Germline CDR1 reads MNHEY; CDR2 reads SMNVEV (reference sequence). V was pared by 4 bases and J by 12 bases, with 22 bases between. CDR3 loop: CASSSPNSQPGRQFF. The DNA of the CDR3 is TGTGCCAGCAGTTCCCCTAACTCACAACCGGGACGGCAGTTCTTC.

The chain links TRBV9 to TRBJ1-6; D call uncertain. Trimming left V 4 bases short and J 8 bases short, with 7 bases between. CDR1 and CDR2 from the germline V gene are SGDLS and YYNGEE. The CDR3 is 12 residues long. The CDR3 DNA reads as TGTGCCAGCAGCCTAGTTGATTCACCCCTCCACTTT. Amino acid sequence: CASSLVDSPLHF.

This clonotype was counted only a few times. The chain recombines TRBV5-1 with TRBJ2-3, with no clear D. Trimming shortened V by 0 bases and J by 2 bases, and 4 bases separated the two germline ends. This CDR3 spans 13 amino acids. Germline CDR1 is SGHRS and CDR2 is YFSETQ. The CDR3 is CASSLAYTDTQYF. The CDR3 region has the DNA TGCGCCAGCAGCTTGGCCTACACAGATACGCAGTATTTT.

To note about this clonotype: The junction does not match germline at one end; this may be a read error. The chain uses TRBV2 and TRBJ2-1, with D perhaps matching TRBD2 (6 bases). Germline CDR1 is SNHLY and CDR2 is FYNNEI. This CDR3 contains 13 residues. DNA of the CDR3: TGTGCCAGCAGCGAGACTAGTTTCAATGAGCCGTTCTTC. Protein: CASSETSFNEPFF.

Ten or more counts support this clonotype. The chain has TRBV29-1 and TRBJ1-3, with D unclear. This CDR3 has 12 residues. Trimming cost V 0 bases and J 10 bases, with 10 bases left between them. The germline V gene has CDR1 SQVTM and CDR2 ANQGSEA. The CDR3 protein is CSVEDPELTIYF. The CDR3 DNA reads TGCAGCGTTGAAGATCCGGAGTTGACCATATATTTT.

The V gene is TRBV5-5, the J gene TRBJ1-2; D is unclear. CDR1 is SGHKS and CDR2 is YYEKEE in the germline V gene (reference sequence). The germline V and J ends were trimmed by 2 bases and 5 bases, with 13 bases remaining between them. This CDR3 has 14 amino acids. Here the CDR3 reads CASSFAMVKYGYTF. In DNA, the CDR3 is TGTGCCAGCAGCTTCGCGATGGTGAAATATGGCTACACCTTC.

The J gene is TRBJ2-1, the V gene TRBV6-4; D perhaps matches TRBD2 (5 bases). Germline V gene data show CDR1 as MRHNA and CDR2 as SNTAGT. This CDR3 contains 16 residues. Trimming stripped 3 bases from V and 2 bases from J, with 14 bases between. The CDR3 bases are TGTGCCAGCAGTGAGGCCCCTCGAGGGCCCTACAATGAGCAGTTCTTC. It encodes CASSEAPRGPYNEQFF.